This T cell receptor beta chain was captured by sequencing in a study of T-cell memory formation after mild COVID-19. Background on the study: Largely, the TCR clusters proved donor specific.

The CDR3 runs to 15 residues. V gave up 5 bases and J gave up 8 bases, with 19 bases separating them. The germline CDR1 and CDR2 sequences are SGHTA and FQGNSA. At least ten counts were recorded for this clonotype. Barcoded TCR alpha and TCR beta cDNA libraries with UMIs came from 5'RACE using constant-segment primers. TCRdb recomputed calls from the 5' RACE reads with MiXCR, one row per CDR3 protein. This table has about 260,000 distinct CDR3 sequences, 8.2% appearing once. Sequenced: PBMCs or a T cell subset sorted from them (not recorded which). This clonotype was obtained from a young man who had mild COVID-19 (a few samples of this study predate the infection). Cell type and time point are not known. The gene calls are TRBV7-2 and TRBJ1-3, with D hard to call. CDR3 DNA: TGTGCCAGCAGCGCAGGAAACTACCCGGGATACACCATATATTTT. It codes for CASSAGNYPGYTIYF.